This T cell receptor beta chain was retrieved from a study of blood T cell repertoires in COVID-19. Study in general: T cells, B-cell-depleted T cells, or PBMCs provided the cDNA or gDNA that served as material.

The cohort comprised adults aged about 18 to 90 years residing in some 24 US areas. Participants reported their clinical history, and cohort assignment relied on those reports. This clone has more than one count but fewer than ten. Germline V gives CDR1 SGHRS, CDR2 YFSETQ. The V segment lost 0 bases and the J segment 8 bases; nucleotides outside the gene matches: 5. This CDR3 comprises 14 residues. In the source study's methods: Reference gene primer amplification gave nucleated cell count estimates. The table came from immunoSEQ multiplex PCR; TCRdb's copy has only in-frame clones and leaves some out. For V, J and clone size, that table is used; D and trimming come from the DNA. Found here are nearly 250,000 clones, roughly 82% of them singletons; the top ten hold around 1.9%.

The V gene is TRBV5-1, the J gene TRBJ1-2, with 9 bases identical to TRBD1. Sample: PBMCs or T cells enriched from blood (not recorded which). The TCR was taken from a woman aged 50 to 60 who had recovered from COVID-19. CDR3 protein: CASSLEGQGTGYTF. The CDR3, as DNA: TGCGCCAGCAGCTTGGAGGGACAGGGAACCGGCTACACCTTC.